Detailed here is one TCR beta chain. Its antigen is undetermined. The data derive from a study of T-cell memory formation after mild COVID-19. TCRdb passed the 5' RACE reads through MiXCR, listing each CDR3 protein once. The sample carries 65,000 to 100,000 distinct CDR3 sequences, roughly 13% recorded once. CDR3 length: 12 amino acids. Trimming cost V 6 bases and J 10 bases, with 13 bases left between them. Broader study findings: Researchers report contracting CD4+ clones mostly in CM and EM, with CD8+ clones in EMRA. From day 15 to 85, contracting clones were balanced between CD4 and CD8, whereas later expanders leaned toward CD4+.

The chain recombines TRBV12-3 or TRBV12-4 with TRBJ2-1; D unclear. The sample taken for sequencing was PBMCs or a T cell subset sorted from them (not recorded which). This clonotype was sampled from a man aged 18 to 29 who had mild COVID-19 (a few samples of this study predate the infection). Cell type and time point are not known. The CDR3 protein is CASSPGVGEQFF. CDR3 nucleotides: TGTGCCAGCAGCCCGGGCGTAGGGGAGCAGTTCTTC.